The clone carrying this TCR beta chain was seen a handful of times. Its antigen is unidentified. These data belong to a study of beta chain features in type 1 diabetes. General observations from the study: With patients and controls alike, PCR might favor shorter templates to an equal degree. All four CD4+ subsets from Type 1 diabetes patients carried moderately but significantly shorter TCRB CDR3s.

The isolated RNA, all of it, was reverse transcribed, so expressed TCRB transcripts were what got sequenced. The protocol was immunoSEQ multiplex PCR, while the TCRdb copy is restricted to in-frame clones and leaves out a portion. The repertoire holds under 550,000 clones, with about an eighth as singletons. V lost 3 bases, J lost 0 bases, and 7 bases stayed unmatched. CDR3 length equals 17 residues. The germline V gene has CDR1 MGHRA and CDR2 YSYEKL. Markers CD45RO/CCR7/CD25/CD127/CD95/CD27 served to sort CD4+ naive, central memory, regulatory and stem cell-like memory cells. The clonotype originates from a woman aged 18 to 35 in good health. The chain has TRBV4-1 and TRBJ2-4; 8 nucleotides align to TRBD1. The sample consisted of naive CD4+ T cells from blood. The CDR3 protein is CASSQPRTGLAKNIQYF. For the CDR3, the DNA is TGCGCCAGCAGCCAGCCTCGGACAGGGCTAGCCAAAAACATTCAGTACTTC.